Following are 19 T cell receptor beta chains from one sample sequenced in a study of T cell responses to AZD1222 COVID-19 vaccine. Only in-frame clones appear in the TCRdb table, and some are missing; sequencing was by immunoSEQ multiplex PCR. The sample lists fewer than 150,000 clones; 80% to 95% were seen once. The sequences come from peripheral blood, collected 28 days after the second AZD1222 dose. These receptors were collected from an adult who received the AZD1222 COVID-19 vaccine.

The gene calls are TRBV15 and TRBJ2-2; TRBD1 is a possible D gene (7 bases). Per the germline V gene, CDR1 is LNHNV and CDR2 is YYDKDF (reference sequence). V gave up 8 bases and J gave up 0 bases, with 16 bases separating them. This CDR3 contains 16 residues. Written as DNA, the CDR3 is TGTGCCACCCACCATGGCGGGACAGCGAACACCGGGGAGCTGTTTTTT. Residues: CATHHGGTANTGELFF.

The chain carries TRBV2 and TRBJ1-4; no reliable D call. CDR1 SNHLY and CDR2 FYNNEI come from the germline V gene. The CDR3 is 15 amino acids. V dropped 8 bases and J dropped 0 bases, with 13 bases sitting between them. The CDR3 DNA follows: TGTGCCAGCGGGAGATTGGTCGCAACTAATGAAAAACTGTTTTTT. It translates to CASGRLVATNEKLFF.

The CDR3 region has the DNA TGTGCCAGCAGTGAGGGAATTGAGGAGCCCCAGCATTTT. It encodes CASSEGIEEPQHF. The chain links TRBV6-1 to TRBJ1-5; D remains ambiguous. Per germline, CDR1 MNHNS and CDR2 SASEGT. The CDR3 extends over 13 amino acids. Trimming took 3 bases from V and 8 from J, leaving 11 bases between them.

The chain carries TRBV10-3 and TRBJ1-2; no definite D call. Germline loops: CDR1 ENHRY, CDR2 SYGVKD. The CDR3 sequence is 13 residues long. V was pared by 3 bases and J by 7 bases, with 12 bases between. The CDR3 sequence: CAISEPISSGYTF. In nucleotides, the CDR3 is TGTGCCATCAGTGAACCCATCAGCAGTGGCTACACCTTC.

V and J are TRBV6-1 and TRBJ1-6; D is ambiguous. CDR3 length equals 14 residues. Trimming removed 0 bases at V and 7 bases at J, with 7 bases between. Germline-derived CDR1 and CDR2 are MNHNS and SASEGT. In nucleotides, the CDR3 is TGTGCCAGCAGTGAAGCGCTGGGGAATTCACCCCTCCACTTT. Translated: CASSEALGNSPLHF.

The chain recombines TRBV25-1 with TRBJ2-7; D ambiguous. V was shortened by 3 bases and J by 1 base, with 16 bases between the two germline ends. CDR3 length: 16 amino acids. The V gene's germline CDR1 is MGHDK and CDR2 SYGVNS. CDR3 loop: CASSESGPLYSYEQYF. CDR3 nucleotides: TGTGCCAGCAGTGAGTCAGGACCATTATATTCCTACGAGCAGTACTTC.

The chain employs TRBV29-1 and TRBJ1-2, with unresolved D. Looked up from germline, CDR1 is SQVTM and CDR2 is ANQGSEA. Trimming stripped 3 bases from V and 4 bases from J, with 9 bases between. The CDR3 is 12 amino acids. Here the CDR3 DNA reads TGCAGCGTTGAGGAGACTGGCTATGGCTACACCTTC. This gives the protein CSVEETGYGYTF.

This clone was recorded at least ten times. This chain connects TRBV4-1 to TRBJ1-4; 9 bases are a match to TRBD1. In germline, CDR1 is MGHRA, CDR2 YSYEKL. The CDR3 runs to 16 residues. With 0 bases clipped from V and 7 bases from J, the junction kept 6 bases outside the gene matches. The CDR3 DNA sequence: TGCGCCAGCAGCCAAGATCGGGGACAGGGTTTTGAAAAACTGTTTTTT. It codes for CASSQDRGQGFEKLFF.

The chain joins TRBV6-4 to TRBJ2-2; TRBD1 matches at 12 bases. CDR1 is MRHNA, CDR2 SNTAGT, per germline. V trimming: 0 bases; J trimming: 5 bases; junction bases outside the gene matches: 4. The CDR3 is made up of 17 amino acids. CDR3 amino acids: CASSDSTGQGATGELFF. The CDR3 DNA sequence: TGTGCCAGCAGTGACTCTACGGGACAGGGGGCGACCGGGGAGCTGTTTTTT.

CDR3 coding DNA: TGTGCTAGTGGTCGGGGAGACAGGGACACCGGGGAGCTGTTTTTT. Its translation: CASGRGDRDTGELFF. V gene TRBV12-5 combines with J gene TRBJ2-2, with TRBD1 matching over 7 bases. V was pared by 5 bases and J by 3 bases, with 6 bases of the junction left unmatched. Germline CDR1 and CDR2: LGHNT and FRNRAP. The CDR3 is made up of 15 amino acids.

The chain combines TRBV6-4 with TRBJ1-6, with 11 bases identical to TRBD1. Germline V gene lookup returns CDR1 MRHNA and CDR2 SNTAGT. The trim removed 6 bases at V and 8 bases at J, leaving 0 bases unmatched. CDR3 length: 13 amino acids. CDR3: CASRGQGDSPLHF. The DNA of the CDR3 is TGTGCCAGCAGGGGACAGGGGGATTCACCCCTCCACTTT.

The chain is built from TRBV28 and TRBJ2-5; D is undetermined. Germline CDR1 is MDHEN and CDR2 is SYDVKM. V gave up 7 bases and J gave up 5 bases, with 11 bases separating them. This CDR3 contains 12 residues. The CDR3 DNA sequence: TGTGCCAGCATAGATAGTTTTGAGACCCAGTACTTC. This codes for CASIDSFETQYF.

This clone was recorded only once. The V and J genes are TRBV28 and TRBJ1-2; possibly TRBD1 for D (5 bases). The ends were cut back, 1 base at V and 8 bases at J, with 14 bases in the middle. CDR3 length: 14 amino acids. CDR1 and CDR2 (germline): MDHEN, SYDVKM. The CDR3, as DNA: TGTGCCAGCAGTTTATTGACAGAGTTTTACGGCTACACCTTC. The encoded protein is CASSLLTEFYGYTF.

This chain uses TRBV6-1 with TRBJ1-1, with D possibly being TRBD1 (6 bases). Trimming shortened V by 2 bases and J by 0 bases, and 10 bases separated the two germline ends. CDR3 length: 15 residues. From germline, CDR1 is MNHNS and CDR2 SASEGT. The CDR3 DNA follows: TGTGCCAGCAGTGAAAACAGGGTAATGAACACTGAAGCTTTCTTT. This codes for CASSENRVMNTEAFF.

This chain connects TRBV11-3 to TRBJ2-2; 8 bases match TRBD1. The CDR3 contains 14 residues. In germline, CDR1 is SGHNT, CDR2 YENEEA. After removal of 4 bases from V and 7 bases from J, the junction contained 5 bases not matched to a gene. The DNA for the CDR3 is TGTGCCAGCAGCTGGTCAACAGGGGGCGGGGAGCTGTTTTTT. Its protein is CASSWSTGGGELFF.

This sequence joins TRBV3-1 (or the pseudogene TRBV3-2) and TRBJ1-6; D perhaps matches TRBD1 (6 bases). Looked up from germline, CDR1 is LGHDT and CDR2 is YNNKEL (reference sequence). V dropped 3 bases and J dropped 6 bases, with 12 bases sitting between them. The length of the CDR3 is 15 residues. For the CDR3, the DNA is TGTGCCAGCAGCCACGGGAGGGGGACTAATTCACCCCTCCACTTT. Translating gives CASSHGRGTNSPLHF.

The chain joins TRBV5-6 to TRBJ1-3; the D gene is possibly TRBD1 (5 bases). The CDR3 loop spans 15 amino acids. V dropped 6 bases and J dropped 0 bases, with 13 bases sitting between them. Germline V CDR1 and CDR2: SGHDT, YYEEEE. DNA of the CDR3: TGTGCCAGCAACCCCGGGGGTACCTCTGGAAACACCATATATTTT. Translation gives CASNPGGTSGNTIYF.

CDR3 region: CASSPSSGGGRSTIYF. For the CDR3, the DNA is TGTGCCAGCAGCCCAAGCAGTGGGGGCGGAAGAAGCACCATATATTTT. This chain connects TRBV9 to TRBJ1-3; TRBD1 is a possible D gene (6 bases). Germline V gene sequence: CDR1 SGDLS, CDR2 YYNGEE. This CDR3 is built from 16 residues. The V gene lost 4 bases and the J gene lost 9 bases, with 23 bases spanning the gap.

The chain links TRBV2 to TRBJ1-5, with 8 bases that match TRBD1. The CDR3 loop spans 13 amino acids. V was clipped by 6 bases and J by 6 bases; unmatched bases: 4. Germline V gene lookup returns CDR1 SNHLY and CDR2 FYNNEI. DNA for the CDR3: TGTGCCAGCAGAGGGACAGGCGGTCAGCCCCAGCATTTT. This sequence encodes CASRGTGGQPQHF.